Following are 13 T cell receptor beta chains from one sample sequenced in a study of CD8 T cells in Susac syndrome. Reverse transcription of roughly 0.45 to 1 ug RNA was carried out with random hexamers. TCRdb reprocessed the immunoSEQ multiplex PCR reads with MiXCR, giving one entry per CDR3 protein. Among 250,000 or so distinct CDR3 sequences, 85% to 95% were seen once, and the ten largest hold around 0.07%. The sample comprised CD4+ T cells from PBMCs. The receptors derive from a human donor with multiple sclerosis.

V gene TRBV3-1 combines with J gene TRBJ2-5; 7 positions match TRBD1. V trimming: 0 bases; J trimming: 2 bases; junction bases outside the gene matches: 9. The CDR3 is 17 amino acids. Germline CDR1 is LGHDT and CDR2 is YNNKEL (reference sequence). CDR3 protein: CASSQDLPGQSQETQYF. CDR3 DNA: TGTGCCAGCAGCCAAGACCTTCCGGGACAGAGTCAAGAGACCCAGTACTTC.

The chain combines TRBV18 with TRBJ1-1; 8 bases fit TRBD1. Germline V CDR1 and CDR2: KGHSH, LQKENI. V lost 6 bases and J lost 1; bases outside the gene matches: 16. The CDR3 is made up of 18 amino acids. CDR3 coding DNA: TGTGCCAGCTCTACACTAGGACAGGGCCGTACCCGGAACACTGAAGCTTTCTTT. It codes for CASSTLGQGRTRNTEAFF.

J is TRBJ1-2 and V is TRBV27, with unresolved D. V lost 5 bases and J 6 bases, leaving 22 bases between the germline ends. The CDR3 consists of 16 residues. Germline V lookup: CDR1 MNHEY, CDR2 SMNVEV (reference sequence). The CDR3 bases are TGTGCCAGCAGTCCCGAGGGCTCCGTTACAAGGCATGGCTACACCTTC. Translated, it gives CASSPEGSVTRHGYTF.

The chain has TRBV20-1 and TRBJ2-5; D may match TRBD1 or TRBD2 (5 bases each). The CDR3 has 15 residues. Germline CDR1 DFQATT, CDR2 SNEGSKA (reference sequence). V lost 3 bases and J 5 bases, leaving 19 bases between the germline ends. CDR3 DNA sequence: TGCAGTGCTAGGGCAGGGACGGCGGCAAGTGAGACCCAGTACTTC. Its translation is CSARAGTAASETQYF.

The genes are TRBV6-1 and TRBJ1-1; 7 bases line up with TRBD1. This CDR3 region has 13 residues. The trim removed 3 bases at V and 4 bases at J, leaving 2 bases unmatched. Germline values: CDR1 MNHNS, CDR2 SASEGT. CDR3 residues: CASSETGFTEAFF. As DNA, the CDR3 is TGTGCCAGCAGTGAGACAGGGTTCACTGAAGCTTTCTTT.

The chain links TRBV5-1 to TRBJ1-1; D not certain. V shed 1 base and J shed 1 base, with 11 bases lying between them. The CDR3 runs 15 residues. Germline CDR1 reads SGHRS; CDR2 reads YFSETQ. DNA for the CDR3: TGCGCCAGCAGCTTGTCTAGGGCGGGGAACACTGAAGCTTTCTTT. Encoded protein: CASSLSRAGNTEAFF.

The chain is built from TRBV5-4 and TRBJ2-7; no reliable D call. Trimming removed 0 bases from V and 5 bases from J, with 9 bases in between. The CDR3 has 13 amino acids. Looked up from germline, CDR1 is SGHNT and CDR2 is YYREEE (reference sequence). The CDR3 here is CASSLVNGDEQYV. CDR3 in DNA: TGTGCCAGCAGCTTGGTTAACGGAGACGAGCAGTACGTC.

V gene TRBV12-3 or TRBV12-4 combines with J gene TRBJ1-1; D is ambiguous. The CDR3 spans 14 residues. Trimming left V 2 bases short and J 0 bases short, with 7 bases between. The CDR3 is CASSLTQLNTEAFF. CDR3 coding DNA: TGTGCCAGCAGTTTAACGCAGTTGAACACTGAAGCTTTCTTT.

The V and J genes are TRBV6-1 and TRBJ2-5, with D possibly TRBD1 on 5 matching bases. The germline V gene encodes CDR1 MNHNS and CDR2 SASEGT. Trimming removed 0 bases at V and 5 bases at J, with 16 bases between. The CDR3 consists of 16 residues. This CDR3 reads CASSEAPGLGRETQYF. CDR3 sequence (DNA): TGTGCCAGCAGTGAAGCGCCGGGCCTGGGGCGGGAGACCCAGTACTTC.

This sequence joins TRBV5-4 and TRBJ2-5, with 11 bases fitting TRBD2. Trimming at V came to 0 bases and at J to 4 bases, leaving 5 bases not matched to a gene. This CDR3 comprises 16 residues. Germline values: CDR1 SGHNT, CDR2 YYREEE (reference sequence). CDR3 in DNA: TGTGCCAGCAGCTTGGATCTAGCGGGAGGAGGAGAGACCCAGTACTTC. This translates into CASSLDLAGGGETQYF.

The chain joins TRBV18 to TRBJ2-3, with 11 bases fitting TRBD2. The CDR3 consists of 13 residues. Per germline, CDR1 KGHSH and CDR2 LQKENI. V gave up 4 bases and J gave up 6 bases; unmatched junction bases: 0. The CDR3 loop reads CASSRLAGDTQYF. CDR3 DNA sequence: TGTGCCAGCTCACGACTAGCGGGGGATACGCAGTATTTT. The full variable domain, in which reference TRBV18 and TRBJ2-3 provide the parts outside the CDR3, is NAGVMQNPRHLVRRRGQEARLRCSPMKGHSHVYWYRQLPEEGLKFMVYLQKENIIDESGMPKERFSAEFPKEGPSILRIQQVVRGDSAAYFCASSRLAGDTQYFGPGTRLTVL.

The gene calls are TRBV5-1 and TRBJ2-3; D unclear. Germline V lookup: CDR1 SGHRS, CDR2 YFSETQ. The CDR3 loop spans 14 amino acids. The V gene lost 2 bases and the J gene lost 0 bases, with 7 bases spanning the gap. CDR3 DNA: TGCGCCAGCAGCTTTTCATCTAGCACAGATACGCAGTATTTT. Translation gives CASSFSSSTDTQYF.

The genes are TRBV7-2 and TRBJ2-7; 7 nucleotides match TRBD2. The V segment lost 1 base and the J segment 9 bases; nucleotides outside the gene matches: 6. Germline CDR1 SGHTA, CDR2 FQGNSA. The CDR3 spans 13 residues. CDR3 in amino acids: CASSLGGGSWQYV. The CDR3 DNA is TGTGCCAGCAGCTTAGGGGGGGGGAGCTGGCAGTACGTC.